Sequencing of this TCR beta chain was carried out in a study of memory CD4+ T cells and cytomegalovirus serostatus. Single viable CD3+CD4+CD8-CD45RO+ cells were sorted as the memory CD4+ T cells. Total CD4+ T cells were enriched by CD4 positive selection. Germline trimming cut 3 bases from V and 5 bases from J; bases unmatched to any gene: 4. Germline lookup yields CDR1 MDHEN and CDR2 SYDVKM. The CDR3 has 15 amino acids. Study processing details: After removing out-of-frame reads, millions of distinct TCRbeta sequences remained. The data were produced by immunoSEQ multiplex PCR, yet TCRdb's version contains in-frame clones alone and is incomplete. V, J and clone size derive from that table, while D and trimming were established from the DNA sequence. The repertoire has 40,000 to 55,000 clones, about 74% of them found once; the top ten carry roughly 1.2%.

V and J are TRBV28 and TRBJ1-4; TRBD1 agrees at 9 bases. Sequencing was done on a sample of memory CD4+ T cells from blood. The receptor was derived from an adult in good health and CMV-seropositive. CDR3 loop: CASSFPGQGNEKLFF. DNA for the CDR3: TGTGCCAGCAGTTTCCCGGGACAGGGAAATGAAAAACTGTTTTTT.